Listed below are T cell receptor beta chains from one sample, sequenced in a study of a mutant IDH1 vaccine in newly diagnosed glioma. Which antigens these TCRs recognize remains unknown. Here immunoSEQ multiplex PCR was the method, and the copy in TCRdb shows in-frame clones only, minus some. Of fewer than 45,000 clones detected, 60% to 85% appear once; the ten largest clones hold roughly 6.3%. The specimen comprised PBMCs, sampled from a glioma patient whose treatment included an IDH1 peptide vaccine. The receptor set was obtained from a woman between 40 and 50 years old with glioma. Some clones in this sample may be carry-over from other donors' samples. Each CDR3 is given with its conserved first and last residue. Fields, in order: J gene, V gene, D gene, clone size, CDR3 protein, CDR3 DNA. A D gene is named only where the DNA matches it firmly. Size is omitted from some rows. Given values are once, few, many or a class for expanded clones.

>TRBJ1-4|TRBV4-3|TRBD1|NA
CASSSRTGVAEKLFF
TGCGCCAGCAGCTCTCGGACAGGGGTGGCTGAAAAACTGTTTTTT
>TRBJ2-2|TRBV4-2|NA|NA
CASSQAARRTGELFF
TGTGCCAGCAGCCAAGCGGCCAGGCGGACCGGGGAGCTGTTTTTT
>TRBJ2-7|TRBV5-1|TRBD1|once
CASSLQGDLYEQYF
TGCGCCAGCAGCTTACAGGGGGACCTCTACGAGCAGTACTTC
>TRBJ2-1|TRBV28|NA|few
CASRETGPMRGPEQFF
TGTGCCAGCAGGGAGACCGGGCCCATGAGAGGGCCTGAGCAGTTCTTC
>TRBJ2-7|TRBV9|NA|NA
CASSVALGPYEQYF
TGTGCCAGCAGCGTAGCTCTCGGGCCCTACGAGCAGTACTTC
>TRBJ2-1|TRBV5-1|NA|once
CASSLLGARPSYNEQFF
TGCGCCAGCAGCTTGTTAGGCGCCCGCCCCTCCTACAATGAGCAGTTCTTC
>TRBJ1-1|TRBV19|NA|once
CASSRGQLNTEAFF
TGTGCCTCCTCACGGGGGCAGTTGAACACTGAAGCTTTCTTT
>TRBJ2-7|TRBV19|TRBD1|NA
CASSIGGQGRHEQYF
TGTGCCAGTAGTATAGGAGGACAGGGGCGGCACGAGCAGTACTTC
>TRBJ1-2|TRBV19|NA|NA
CASSIDLRGNYGYTF
TGTGCCAGTAGTATAGATTTGCGAGGGAACTATGGCTACACCTTC
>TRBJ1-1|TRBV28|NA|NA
CASSTLHREVHTEAFF
TGTGCCAGCAGTACTCTGCACAGAGAAGTCCACACTGAAGCTTTCTTT
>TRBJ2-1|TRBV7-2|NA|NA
CASSLGWGTFNEQFF
TGTGCCAGCAGCTTAGGCTGGGGTACTTTCAATGAGCAGTTCTTC
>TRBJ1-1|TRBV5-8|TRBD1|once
CASSLVQGWDVNTEAFF
TGTGCCAGCAGCTTGGTACAGGGGTGGGACGTGAACACTGAAGCTTTCTTT
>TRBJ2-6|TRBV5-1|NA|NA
CASSLGNSGANVLTF
TGCGCCAGCAGCTTAGGGAACTCTGGGGCCAACGTCCTGACTTTC
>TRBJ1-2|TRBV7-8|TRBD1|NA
CASSPTGEDSGGYTF
TGTGCCAGCAGCCCTACAGGGGAGGATAGTGGTGGCTACACCTTC
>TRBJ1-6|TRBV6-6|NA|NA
CASSYTGRNSPLHF
TGTGCCAGCAGTTACACAGGACGTAATTCACCCCTCCACTTT
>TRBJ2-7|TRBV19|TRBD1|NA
CASSEQGDEQYF
TGTGCCAGTAGTGAACAGGGGGACGAGCAGTACTTC
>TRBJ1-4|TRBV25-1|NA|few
CASLWANEKLFF
TGTGCCAGCCTATGGGCTAATGAAAAACTGTTTTTT
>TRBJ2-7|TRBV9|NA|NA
CASSAETGPTAEQYF
TGTGCCAGCAGCGCGGAGACAGGCCCAACCGCGGAGCAGTACTTC
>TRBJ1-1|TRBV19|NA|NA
CASSIRNTEAFF
TGTGCCAGTAGTATAAGAAACACTGAAGCTTTCTTT
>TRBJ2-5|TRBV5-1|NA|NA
CASSLYGVSLQETQYF
TGCGCCAGCAGCTTGTACGGCGTTTCCCTTCAAGAGACCCAGTACTTC
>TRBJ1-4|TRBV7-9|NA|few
CASSSRRNYEKLFF
TGTGCCAGCAGCTCCCGGAGGAATTATGAAAAACTGTTTTTT
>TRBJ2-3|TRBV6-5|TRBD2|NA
CATRAGGGDTQYF
TGTGCCACCCGAGCGGGGGGTGGTGATACGCAGTATTTT
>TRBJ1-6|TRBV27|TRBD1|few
CASSLSAGQGVSPLHF
TGTGCCAGCAGTTTATCGGCGGGACAGGGTGTTTCACCCCTCCACTTT
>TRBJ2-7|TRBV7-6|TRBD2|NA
CASSRGLAGYEQYF
TGTGCCAGCAGCCGAGGACTAGCGGGGTACGAGCAGTACTTC
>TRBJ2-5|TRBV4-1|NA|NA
CASSPSGPDGETQYF
TGCGCCAGCAGCCCGTCCGGCCCAGACGGAGAGACCCAGTACTTC
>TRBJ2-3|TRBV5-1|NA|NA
CASSLDGQPATKDTQYF
TGCGCCAGCAGCTTGGACGGACAACCAGCTACCAAGGACACGCAGTATTTT
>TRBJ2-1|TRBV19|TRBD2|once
CASSTRVTSGGLNEQFF
TGTGCCAGTAGTACCCGCGTGACTAGCGGGGGGTTGAATGAGCAGTTCTTC
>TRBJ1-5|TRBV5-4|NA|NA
CASSAGGKNQPQHF
TGTGCCAGCAGCGCCGGGGGCAAGAATCAGCCCCAGCATTTT
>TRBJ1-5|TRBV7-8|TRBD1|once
CASSLGTGESQPQHF
TGTGCCAGCAGCTTAGGCACAGGGGAAAGTCAGCCCCAGCATTTT
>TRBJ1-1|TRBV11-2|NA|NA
CASSWGASNTEAFF
TGTGCCAGCAGCTGGGGAGCTTCGAACACTGAAGCTTTCTTT
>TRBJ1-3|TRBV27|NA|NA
CASSYRGAGNTIYF
TGTGCCAGCAGTTACCGGGGAGCTGGAAACACCATATATTTT
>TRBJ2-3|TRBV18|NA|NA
CASSLDVSSTDTQYF
TGTGCCAGCTCCTTGGACGTCTCTAGCACAGATACGCAGTATTTT
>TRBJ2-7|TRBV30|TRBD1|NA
CAWSGPRGTGSYEQYF
TGTGCCTGGAGTGGCCCTAGAGGGACAGGCTCCTACGAGCAGTACTTC
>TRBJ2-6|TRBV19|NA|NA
CASSIGGANVLTF
TGTGCCAGTAGTATAGGAGGGGCCAACGTCCTGACTTTC
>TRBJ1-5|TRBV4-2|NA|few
CASSQNRETPYQPQHF
TGTGCCAGCAGCCAAAACAGGGAGACACCCTATCAGCCCCAGCATTTT
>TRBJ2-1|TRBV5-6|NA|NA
CASSLTQNEQFF
TGTGCCAGCAGCCTTACCCAGAATGAGCAGTTCTTC
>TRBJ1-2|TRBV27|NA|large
CASSFSSLGYGYTF
TGTGCCAGCAGTTTTTCATCGTTGGGCTATGGCTACACCTTC
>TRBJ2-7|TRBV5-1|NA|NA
CASSSNPGAGKGEQYF
TGCGCCAGCAGCTCCAACCCGGGGGCAGGGAAGGGCGAGCAGTACTTC
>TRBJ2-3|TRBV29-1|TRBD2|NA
CSGGGRDTQYF
TGCAGCGGCGGGGGGAGGGATACGCAGTATTTT
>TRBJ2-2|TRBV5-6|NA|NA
CASSFVGELFF
TGTGCCAGCAGCTTTGTCGGGGAGCTGTTTTTT